These 16 T cell receptor beta chains originate from one sample sequenced in a study of blood T cell repertoires in COVID-19. Measured with immunoSEQ multiplex PCR; TCRdb has only the in-frame clones, and not every one. The sample holds around 200,000 clones; 65% to 85% are singletons and the top ten take approximately 3%. Sample: PBMCs or T cells enriched from blood (not recorded which). The receptors originated from a young woman who had recovered from COVID-19.

The rearrangement joins TRBV15 to TRBJ2-1, with D possibly TRBD1 on 5 matching bases. CDR3 length equals 16 residues. V dropped 0 bases and J dropped 7 bases, with 16 bases sitting between them. Germline loops: CDR1 LNHNV, CDR2 YYDKDF (reference sequence). The CDR3 is CATSRDVRGVKNEQFF. CDR3 nucleotide sequence: TGTGCCACCAGCAGAGATGTTAGGGGCGTGAAAAATGAGCAGTTCTTC.

The V call is TRBV15, the J call TRBJ1-2; 8 positions match TRBD1. The CDR3 spans 15 residues. Trimming removed 5 bases from V and 5 bases from J; junction bases left unmatched: 10. Germline V CDR1 and CDR2: LNHNV, YYDKDF (reference sequence). This CDR3 reads CATSSSDREGYGYTF. In DNA, the CDR3 is TGTGCCACCAGCTCCTCGGACAGGGAAGGGTATGGCTACACCTTC.

The chain has TRBV21-1 and TRBJ1-2; the table gives TRBD1 as D, unverified against the DNA. TRBV21-1 is classified as a pseudogene. The CDR3 sequence is 17 residues long. CDR3 coding DNA: TGTGCCAGCAGCAACAGCATTGGGGACAGACAGAACTATGGCTACACCTTC. This encodes CASSNSIGDRQNYGYTF.

The V and J genes are TRBV27 and TRBJ2-1; D is possibly TRBD1 (6 bases). In germline, CDR1 is MNHEY, CDR2 SMNVEV (reference sequence). Trimming left V 5 bases short and J 4 bases short, with 12 bases between. This CDR3 region has 14 residues. Here the CDR3 reads CASSQGHKYNEQFF. Here the CDR3 DNA reads TGTGCCAGCAGTCAGGGACACAAATACAATGAGCAGTTCTTC.

This sequence joins TRBV5-8 and TRBJ2-1, with TRBD2 identical over 8 bases. J gave up 0 bases and V 0 bases, and 2 bases lay outside the gene matches. The CDR3 loop spans 16 amino acids. Germline values: CDR1 SGHTS, CDR2 YDEGEE. The CDR3 protein is CASSLGRGGSYNEQFF. CDR3 sequence (DNA): TGTGCCAGCAGCTTGGGTCGGGGGGGCTCCTACAATGAGCAGTTCTTC. Full variable domain (remainder filled in from reference TRBV5-8 and TRBJ2-1): EAGVTQSPTHLIKTRGQQATLRCSPISGHTSVYWYQQALGLGLQFLLWYDEGEERNRGNFPPRFSGRQFPNYSSELNVNALELEDSALYLCASSLGRGGSYNEQFFGPGTRLTVL.

In DNA form, the CDR3 reads TGCGCCAGCAGCCTCACGCCGGGACAATATAATTCACCCCTCCACTTT. Residues: CASSLTPGQYNSPLHF. This rearrangement joins TRBV4-1 to TRBJ1-6, with TRBD1 as a possible D gene (6 bases). Germline V gene data show CDR1 as MGHRA and CDR2 as YSYEKL. CDR3 length: 16 amino acids. Trimming took 4 bases from V and 4 from J, leaving 14 bases between them.

This rearrangement joins TRBV6-5 to TRBJ1-2, with D possibly being TRBD1 (6 bases). In germline, CDR1 is MNHEY, CDR2 SVGAGI. V shed 0 bases and J shed 4 bases, with 9 bases lying between them. The CDR3 spans 14 residues. CDR3 DNA sequence: TGTGCCAGCAGTTACTCAGCAGGGGCCTATGGCTACACCTTC. Translation: CASSYSAGAYGYTF.

The J gene is TRBJ1-3, the V gene TRBV19, with a weak D call TRBD1 (5 bases). CDR3 length: 15 amino acids. Trimming removed 4 bases from V and 4 bases from J, with 14 bases in between. Per the germline V gene, CDR1 is LNHDA and CDR2 is SQIVND (reference sequence). CDR3 bases: TGTGCCAGTAGTACAGAGGGGACTACGGGAAACACCATATATTTT. It specifies CASSTEGTTGNTIYF.

A note on this clone: At one of its ends the junction is not consistent with the germline gene, which may arise from a read error. The rearrangement uses TRBV2 and TRBJ1-1, with 10 bases lining up with TRBD1. There are 15 residues in the CDR3. Germline V CDR1 and CDR2: SNHLY, FYNNEI. The CDR3 sequence is CASSEGQGVNTEAFF. CDR3 coding DNA: TGTGCCAGCAGCGAAGGACAGGGGGTGAACACTGAAGCTTTCTTT.

This clone was seen more than once but under ten times. The rearrangement uses TRBV27 and TRBJ1-4; tentatively, D is TRBD1 (6 bases). Trimming took off 3 bases at V and 0 bases at J, with 11 bases between the two ends. The germline V gene has CDR1 MNHEY and CDR2 SMNVEV (reference sequence). This CDR3 region has 16 residues. The CDR3 here is CASSFFGTPTNEKLFF. The CDR3 region has the DNA TGTGCCAGCAGTTTCTTCGGGACACCAACTAATGAAAAACTGTTTTTT.

V usage is TRBV19 and J usage is TRBJ1-1; no definite D call. Germline loops: CDR1 LNHDA, CDR2 SQIVND (reference sequence). This CDR3 is 12 amino acids long. The ends were cut back, 6 bases at V and 4 bases at J, with 9 bases in the middle. The DNA for the CDR3 is TGTGCCAGTAGACGAGGAAGCACTGAAGCTTTCTTT. Translation: CASRRGSTEAFF.

The chain couples TRBV6-5 to TRBJ1-1, with 8 bases aligning to TRBD1. This CDR3 spans 14 amino acids. Germline V CDR1 and CDR2: MNHEY, SVGAGI. V lost 5 bases and J lost 5; bases outside the gene matches: 7. The CDR3 protein is CASSTGRGRTEAFF. CDR3 sequence (DNA): TGTGCCAGCAGTACTGGCAGGGGGCGAACTGAAGCTTTCTTT.

This chain joins TRBV5-1 and TRBJ2-7; weak D call: TRBD2 (5 bases). The CDR3 contains 15 residues. Deletions cut 0 bases from V and 0 bases from J, with 10 bases between. Germline assignment: CDR1 SGHRS and CDR2 YFSETQ. The CDR3 region is CASSLAGISSYEQYF. In nucleotides, the CDR3 is TGCGCCAGCAGCTTGGCCGGGATCAGCTCCTACGAGCAGTACTTC. The variable domain in full, completed from reference TRBV5-1 and TRBJ2-7, reads KAGVTQTPRYLIKTRGQQVTLSCSPISGHRSVSWYQQTPGQGLQFLFEYFSETQRNKGNFPGRFSGRQFSNSRSEMNVSTLELGDSALYLCASSLAGISSYEQYFGPGTRLTVT.

V usage is TRBV4-2 and J usage is TRBJ2-7; 11 bases align to TRBD2. Trimming at V came to 0 bases and at J to 4 bases, leaving 8 bases not matched to a gene. This CDR3 region has 17 residues. Germline V CDR1 and CDR2: LGHNA, YNFKEQ. CDR3: CASSQEELAGVGYEQYF. The CDR3 DNA reads TGTGCCAGCAGCCAAGAAGAACTAGCGGGAGTCGGGTACGAGCAGTACTTC.

The CDR3 sequence: CASSYKTSGSSYEQYF. CDR3 DNA: TGTGCCAGCAGTTATAAGACTAGCGGGAGCTCCTACGAGCAGTACTTC. The chain combines TRBV27 with TRBJ2-7, with 12 bases fitting TRBD2. This CDR3 contains 16 residues. V shed 4 bases and J 0 bases; nucleotides not matched to a gene: 4. Germline V CDR1 and CDR2: MNHEY, SMNVEV (reference sequence).

The V gene is TRBV7-2, the J gene TRBJ1-3; D is uncertain. Trimming pared 0 bases from V and 7 bases from J, leaving 16 bases between. The CDR3 loop spans 16 amino acids. Germline V gene sequence: CDR1 SGHTA, CDR2 FQGNSA. CDR3 in amino acids: CASSLASTETWNTIYF. As DNA, the CDR3 is TGTGCCAGCAGCTTAGCCTCGACGGAGACGTGGAACACCATATATTTT.